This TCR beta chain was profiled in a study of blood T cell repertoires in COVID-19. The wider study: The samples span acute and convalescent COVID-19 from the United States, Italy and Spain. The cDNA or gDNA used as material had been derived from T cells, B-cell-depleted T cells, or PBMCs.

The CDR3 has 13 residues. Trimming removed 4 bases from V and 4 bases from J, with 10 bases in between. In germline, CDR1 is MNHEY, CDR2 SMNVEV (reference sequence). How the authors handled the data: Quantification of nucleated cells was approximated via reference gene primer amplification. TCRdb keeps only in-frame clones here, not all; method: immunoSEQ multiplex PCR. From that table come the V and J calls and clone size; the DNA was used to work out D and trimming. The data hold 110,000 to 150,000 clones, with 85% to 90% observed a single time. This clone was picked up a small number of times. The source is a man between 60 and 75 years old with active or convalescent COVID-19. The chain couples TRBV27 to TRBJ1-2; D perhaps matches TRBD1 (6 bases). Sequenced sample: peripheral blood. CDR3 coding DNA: TGTGCCAGCAGTTGGGGGGGCCGCTATGGCTACACCTTC. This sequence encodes CASSWGGRYGYTF.